The rows below give T cell receptor beta chains drawn from one sample of a study of shared clonotypes between healthy human individuals. Clones were read by immunoSEQ multiplex PCR, and TCRdb kept only the in-frame ones, dropping some. Here the sample spans around 2,100,000 clones, about 95% being singletons. Sequencing was carried out using naive CD8+ T cells sorted from blood. The receptors were gathered from a man between 18 and 29 years old in good health. Each CDR3 is given with its conserved first and last residue. The order of the fields is V gene, clone size, D gene, J gene, CDR3 DNA, CDR3 protein. The D gene is left open where the match is weak. Clone size appears in some rows only: once, few, many, or a class for an expanded clone.

TRBV4-1,NA,NA,TRBJ2-1,TGCGCCAGCAGCCAAGGGCGTGGTGGCTTCGGGAGTGAGCAGTTCTTC,CASSQGRGGFGSEQFF
TRBV5-1,NA,NA,TRBJ2-1,TGCGCCAGCAGCTTACAGGGGGGGCCCATGTCCTACAATGAGCAGTTCTTC,CASSLQGGPMSYNEQFF
TRBV5-4,NA,NA,TRBJ1-2,TGTGCCAGCAGCCTGGGCCCCATTGGGGCGGAGCCTAACTATGGCTACACCTTC,CASSLGPIGAEPNYGYTF
TRBV4-3,NA,NA,TRBJ2-3,TGCGCCAGCAGCCAAGATGGCGGCGGGACTTACACAGATACGCAGTATTTT,CASSQDGGGTYTDTQYF
TRBV2,NA,NA,TRBJ2-5,TGTGCCAGTGGTTACGGGAGCCTTAACCAAGAGACCCAGTACTTC,CASGYGSLNQETQYF
TRBV15,NA,NA,TRBJ2-7,TGTGCCACCAGCAGAGGAAACAGCTTGGGGTCCTACGAGCAGTACTTC,CATSRGNSLGSYEQYF
TRBV7-9,NA,NA,TRBJ1-2,TGTGCCGCGGGGGACACCCTCAAGGGGTATGGCTACACCTTC,CAAGDTLKGYGYTF
TRBV9,NA,TRBD2,TRBJ2-3,TGTGCCAGCAGCGTAAAGAGCGGGGGGGCGACAGATACGCAGTATTTT,CASSVKSGGATDTQYF
TRBV13,NA,NA,TRBJ2-3,TGTGCCAGCTGGCCAGGGGGGAGCACAGATACGCAGTATTTT,CASWPGGSTDTQYF
TRBV28,NA,NA,TRBJ2-7,TGTGCCAGCAGTTTTAGCGCGAGCGAGCAGTACTTC,CASSFSASEQYF
TRBV29-1,few,NA,TRBJ1-1,TGCAGCGTTGCGTTGGACACTGAAGCTTTCTTT,CSVALDTEAFF
TRBV11-2,NA,TRBD2,TRBJ2-1,TGTGCCAGCAGCGTAGCGGGGGGGCTCAATGAGCAGTTCTTC,CASSVAGGLNEQFF
TRBV7-9,NA,NA,TRBJ2-5,TGTGCCAGCAGCTTAGGATCCCGGGGACAAGAGACCCAGTACTTC,CASSLGSRGQETQYF
TRBV10-3,NA,NA,TRBJ1-2,TGTGCCATCAGTGAGTCTGAGCAGGGAGGCTACACCTTC,CAISESEQGGYTF
TRBV7-8,NA,TRBD1,TRBJ2-7,TGTGCCAGCAGCTACCAGAGGGGGCTTTACGAGCAGTACTTC,CASSYQRGLYEQYF
TRBV27,NA,NA,TRBJ2-2,TGTGCCGGTCGGTCAGTGTCCGGGGAGCTGTTTTTT,CAGRSVSGELFF
TRBV30,NA,NA,TRBJ1-1,TGTGCCTGGAGTGGCGGGGTCACTGAAGCTTTCTTT,CAWSGGVTEAFF
TRBV6-5,NA,TRBD1,TRBJ2-1,TGTGCCAGCAGTTCCGGACAGGGAAATGAGCAGTTCTTC,CASSSGQGNEQFF
TRBV4-3,NA,TRBD2,TRBJ2-1,TGCGCCAGCAGCAGTACTAGCGGGGGATACAATGAGCAGTTCTTC,CASSSTSGGYNEQFF
TRBV27,NA,TRBD2,TRBJ2-3,TGTGCCAGCAGTCCTTTAGCGGGAGCCCCAGATACGCAGTATTTT,CASSPLAGAPDTQYF
TRBV5-6,NA,NA,TRBJ2-7,TGTGCCAGCAGCTTGCTCACCAGACAAGGGGACGAGCAGTACTTC,CASSLLTRQGDEQYF
TRBV28,once,NA,TRBJ1-2,TGTGCCAGCAGCGAAACCGGGTCCATTAACTATGGCTACACCTTC,CASSETGSINYGYTF
TRBV5-1,NA,NA,TRBJ1-1,TGCGCCAGCAGCCCATGGACAGACGACACTGAAGCTTTCTTT,CASSPWTDDTEAFF
TRBV5-6,NA,NA,TRBJ1-5,TGTGCCAGCAGCTCGGCCGGCCAGCCCCAGCATTTT,CASSSAGQPQHF
TRBV5-6,NA,TRBD1,TRBJ2-7,TGTGCCAGCAGCCCAGGACAGGGATTAGTGGAGCAGTACTTC,CASSPGQGLVEQYF
TRBV4-3,once,NA,TRBJ2-7,TGCGCCAGCAGCCAAGGGTTTATGGGGGCCTACGAGCAGTACTTC,CASSQGFMGAYEQYF
TRBV11-3,NA,TRBD2,TRBJ2-3,TGTGCCAGCAGCTTGCGAAGTAGCGGGAGCACAGATACGCAGTATTTT,CASSLRSSGSTDTQYF
TRBV7-9,once,NA,TRBJ1-1,TGTGCCAGCAGCCCCCAGGGGTGGATGAACACTGAAGCTTTCTTT,CASSPQGWMNTEAFF
TRBV11-2,NA,NA,TRBJ1-1,TGTGCCAGCAGCTCCAACACGGAGAACACTGAAGCTTTCTTT,CASSSNTENTEAFF
TRBV30,NA,NA,TRBJ1-4,TGTGCCTGGAGTGTACACGGGTGGGGGTCGGATTTATCTGAAAAACTGTTTTTT,CAWSVHGWGSDLSEKLFF
TRBV29-1,NA,NA,TRBJ1-1,TGCAGCGTTGGAAGGGAAGGAGCTTTCTTT,CSVGREGAFF
TRBV19,few,NA,TRBJ1-1,TGTGCCAGTACCCCCACCACGGGCAACACTGAAGCTTTCTTT,CASTPTTGNTEAFF
TRBV5-1,once,TRBD1,TRBJ2-5,TGCGCCAGCAGCTGGGGGACAGGAAATTCCCAAGAGACCCAGTACTTC,CASSWGTGNSQETQYF
TRBV14,NA,NA,TRBJ2-7,TGTGCCAGCAGCCAAGTTGGTACACTTAGCTACGAGCAGTACTTC,CASSQVGTLSYEQYF
TRBV18,once,TRBD2,TRBJ2-1,TGTGCCAGCTCACCAGGGAGCGGGAGACGGGGAAATGAGCAGTTCTTC,CASSPGSGRRGNEQFF
TRBV5-4,NA,TRBD2,TRBJ2-1,TGTGCCAGCAGCCACTCCGGGACTAGCGGGGCCCCCTACAATGAGCAGTTCTTC,CASSHSGTSGAPYNEQFF
TRBV19,NA,TRBD1,TRBJ2-1,TGTGCCAGTAGTCCACGACAGGGTATAGGGAATGAGCAGTTCTTC,CASSPRQGIGNEQFF
TRBV6-5,NA,NA,TRBJ2-7,TGTGCCAAAAACTACAGGGTCTCCTACGAGCAGTACTTC,CAKNYRVSYEQYF
TRBV5-4,NA,NA,TRBJ2-2,TGTGCCAGCAGCTTGGGGACTACGAACACCGGGGAGCTGTTTTTT,CASSLGTTNTGELFF
TRBV19,NA,NA,TRBJ1-1,TGTGCCAGTAAAAGAAGGGACTCAGTAAACACTGAAGCTTTCTTT,CASKRRDSVNTEAFF
TRBV4-2,once,TRBD2,TRBJ2-7,TGTGCCAGCAGCCAAGAAGATAACGGGGGGTTCTCCTACGAGCAGTACTTC,CASSQEDNGGFSYEQYF
TRBV19,NA,TRBD1,TRBJ1-5,TGTGCCAGTAGTTCTCGGACAGGGGATAGCAATCAGCCCCAGCATTTT,CASSSRTGDSNQPQHF
TRBV7-9,NA,TRBD1,TRBJ2-7,TGTGCCAGCAGCTTAGCTGACAGGGGATCCTACGAGCAGTACTTC,CASSLADRGSYEQYF
TRBV29-1,NA,TRBD2,TRBJ2-1,TGCAGCGTTGTGGCGGCTAGCGGGAGGGCCAAGAATGAGCAGTTCTTC,CSVVAASGRAKNEQFF
TRBV5-6,NA,TRBD2,TRBJ2-1,TGTGCCAGCAGCTCTGGGACTAGCGTAAATGAGCAGTTCTTC,CASSSGTSVNEQFF
TRBV7-9,NA,TRBD2,TRBJ2-1,TGTGCCAGCAGTCCTAGCGGGAGTTCCTACAATGAGCAGTTCTTC,CASSPSGSSYNEQFF
TRBV4-1,once,TRBD2,TRBJ2-7,TGCGCCAGCAGCCCGCTTCCGGGAGGCCCCTACGAGCAGTACTTC,CASSPLPGGPYEQYF
TRBV27,once,NA,TRBJ2-5,TGTGCCAGCACCGGTCCTGTTGACTTC,CASTGPVDF
TRBV11-2,once,TRBD1,TRBJ1-1,TGTGCCAGCAGCGTCCAACAGGGGGCTCTCGCTGAAGCTTTCTTT,CASSVQQGALAEAFF
TRBV4-3,NA,NA,TRBJ2-7,TGCGCCAGCAGCCAAGATCGGGGGCTCGAGCAGTACTTC,CASSQDRGLEQYF
TRBV25-1,NA,TRBD1,TRBJ1-1,TGTGCCAGCGGGAAGGGACAGGGCACTGAAGCTTTCTTT,CASGKGQGTEAFF
TRBV13,NA,NA,TRBJ2-2,TGTGCCAGCAGCTCCCCCGAGGGTGAACCCGGGGAGCTGTTTTTT,CASSSPEGEPGELFF